This T cell receptor (beta chain) was profiled in a study of regulatory T cells in long-lasting Graves disease. The time point is: persistent/refractory GD, antithyroid drugs over 5 years with positive TRAb. Making the TCR library involved RNA that had been extracted from PBMCs. This clonotype was detected many times. The V and J ends lost 7 bases and 0 bases, in that order; junction bases with no gene match: 7. The CDR3 consists of 16 residues. Germline lookup yields CDR1 SNHLY and CDR2 FYNNEI. Construction of the TCR beta libraries employed iRepertoire HTBI primers in conjunction with Arm-PCR of CDR3 regions. TCRdb re-called the multiplex PCR reads through MiXCR, storing one row per CDR3 protein. The data show 300,000 to 500,000 distinct CDR3 sequences, with 20% to 25% seen just once and 20% held by the top ten.

The input for sequencing was peripheral blood mononuclear cells (PBMCs), taken when the disease was refractory, from a patient treated with antithyroid drugs. The sequence came from a female donor with Graves disease. V gene TRBV2 combines with J gene TRBJ2-5; 11 nucleotides match TRBD1. This CDR3 reads CASNTRTGGNQETQYF. CDR3 bases: TGTGCCAGCAATACCCGGACAGGGGGCAACCAAGAGACCCAGTACTTC.